This T cell receptor beta chain emerged from a study of T-cell memory formation after mild COVID-19 (dated by TCRdb to the early 2020s). Context from the whole study: TCR sequence clusters from the two donors were largely donor specific. Two young, previously healthy adult volunteers, one female and one male, were included in the cohort. In two donors, T-cell clones that expanded and contracted after mild COVID-19 were followed by sequencing TCRalpha and TCRbeta repertoires longitudinally.

Sequencing relied on an Illumina NovaSeq 6000. TCRalpha and TCRbeta cDNA libraries were built by 5'RACE with constant-segment primers, adding sample barcodes and unique molecular identifiers. Trizol reagent was used to extract RNA from every sample. The libraries were amplified in two PCR steps, and the second step added a second sample barcode and Illumina TruSeq adapters. Sequencing of the libraries was done on an Illumina NovaSeq, producing 2 x 150 bp paired-end reads. On the study's bioinformatics: The reads were demultiplexed and collapsed into UMI-guided consensus sequences using migec v1.2.7. Using mixcr v2.1.11, the UMI consensuses were aligned to TRA and TRB V and J templates and assembled into clonotypes. Expanded or contracted clonotypes were those called significant by both edgeR and NoisET, with noise models trained on biological replicates. For edgeR calls, the thresholds were a false discovery rate-adjusted p below 0.01 and a log2 fold-change of 1. PCA with hierarchical clustering of max-normalized trajectories of the 1000 most abundant clonotypes was used as exploratory dynamics analysis. Separately sequenced CD4+ and CD8+ repertoires were used to assign the CD4 or CD8 phenotype of responding clones. TCRdb passed the public sequencing reads through fastp at Q25 and MiXCR, retaining productive beta sequences. Each entry is one CDR3 protein sequence, shown with its most common DNA and genes. TCRdb's processing, not the authors' own work, is the source of the V and J calls. The sample has about 250,000 distinct CDR3 sequences on record, 15% of them singletons. 2.1% of the sample lies in the top ten.

Ficoll-Paque density gradient centrifugation was the method used to isolate PBMCs. A note on this clonotype: Its antigen is still unknown. Its ends do not fully match the called genes, so a read error is possible.

The CDR3, from cysteine to phenylalanine, totals 11 residues. This entry keeps only the CDR3 DNA: 33 bases, framed from base 1. Based on the germline V gene (reference sequence), the CDR1 and CDR2 sequences are DFQATT and SNEGSKA. Overall study outcomes, separate from this receptor: The second-wave clones that peaked on day 37 were not confirmed to be SARS-CoV-2 specific. Clones contracting from day 15 to 85 had balanced CD4/CD8 phenotypes, while a second wave expanding from day 15 to 37 was biased towards CD4+. The detection of some responding clones in pre-infection memory suggests that pre-existing cross-reactive memory T cells joined the SARS-CoV-2 response. The study covered only two mild cases, and larger cohorts including severe cases with pre-infection samples were considered necessary. Contracting CD4+ clones were found mainly in CM and EM memory subsets, while CD8+ clones were enriched in EMRA.

The material sequenced was PBMCs or a T cell subset sorted from them (not recorded which). In this chain, TRBV20-1 is recombined with TRBJ2-1, with the D gene not confidently named. This clonotype originated in an adult woman who had mild COVID-19 (a few samples of this study predate the infection). The sample titles of this study are shuffled in the database, so cell type and time point are left out; the donor was told from shared clones. This receptor carries the CDR3 CSARDQTAPVF. The DNA sequence is given as TGCAGTGCTAGAGATCAGACCGCCCCGGTCTTC.